This T cell receptor (beta chain) was observed in a study of immune evolution from preneoplasia to lung adenocarcinoma. Background on the study: HLA loss of heterozygosity: roughly 6.6% AIS, about 15% MIA, about 35% ADC, none AAH. Broader study findings: Later-stage lesions seemingly showed higher T cell density and diversity than normal lung.

As for this clone: What it recognizes is unknown.

TCRdb's table, derived via immunoSEQ multiplex PCR, lists solely in-frame clones and lacks some. The sample has some 6,200 clones, over 80% seen once. V was pared by 0 bases and J by 0 bases, with 12 bases between. This CDR3 has 16 residues. The germline V gene has CDR1 MNHNS and CDR2 SASEGT. The V gene is TRBV6-1, the J gene TRBJ2-7; D not resolved. The clonotype originates from a donor aged 70 or older with lung adenocarcinoma. The sample was FFPE lung adenocarcinoma in situ tissue. This chain's CDR3 is CASSEALLGSSYEQYF. The CDR3 DNA follows: TGTGCCAGCAGTGAAGCGCTTCTTGGATCCTCCTACGAGCAGTACTTC.